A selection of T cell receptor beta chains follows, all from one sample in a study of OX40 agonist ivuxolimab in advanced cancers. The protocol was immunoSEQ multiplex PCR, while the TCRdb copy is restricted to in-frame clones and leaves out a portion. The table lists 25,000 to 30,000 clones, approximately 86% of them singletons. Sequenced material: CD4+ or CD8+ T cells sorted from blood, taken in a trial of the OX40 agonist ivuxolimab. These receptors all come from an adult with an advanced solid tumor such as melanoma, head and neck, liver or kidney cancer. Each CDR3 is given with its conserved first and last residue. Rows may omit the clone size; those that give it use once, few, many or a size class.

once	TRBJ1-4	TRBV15	CATSDQSGGAEKLFF
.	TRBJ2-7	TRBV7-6	CASSLAHQQGGEQYF
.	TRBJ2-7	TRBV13	CASSPPQGPIYEQYF
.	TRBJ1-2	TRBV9	CASSVILRGGYTF
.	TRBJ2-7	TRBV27	CASSWGGKDYEQYF
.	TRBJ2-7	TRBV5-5	CASSLARAHYEQYF
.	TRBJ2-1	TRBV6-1	CASSEFGTGARSYNEQFF
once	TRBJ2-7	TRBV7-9	CASSSRVFEQYF
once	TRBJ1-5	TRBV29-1	CSVLQGEFQPQHF
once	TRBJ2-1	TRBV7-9	CASSDPGYNEQFF
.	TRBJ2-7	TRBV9	CASSVEGLAGPYEQYF
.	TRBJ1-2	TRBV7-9	CASSPDGQGAYGYTF
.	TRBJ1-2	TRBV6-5	CVSSPTAGYYGYTF
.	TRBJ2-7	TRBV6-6	CASILDRGTYEQYF
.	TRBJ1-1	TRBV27	CASSLRTGPEAFF
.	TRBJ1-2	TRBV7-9	CAGVGADYGYTF
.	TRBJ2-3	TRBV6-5	CASSYAGGGTDTQYF
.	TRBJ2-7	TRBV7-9	CASSSPRGKYEQYF
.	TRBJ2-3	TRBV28	CASRGVSTDTQYF
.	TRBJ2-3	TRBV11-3	CASSSPQRGGTDTQYF
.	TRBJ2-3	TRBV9	CASSGPSLAEPESGSTSTDTQYF
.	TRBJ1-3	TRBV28	CASSFDREPRGFASGNTIYF
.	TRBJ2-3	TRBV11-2	CASRLLAGGPWDTQYF
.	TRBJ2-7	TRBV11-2	CASSGVSGTNLYEQYF
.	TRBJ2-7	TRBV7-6	CASSSNPYEQYF
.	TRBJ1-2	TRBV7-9	CASSLGQNYGYTF
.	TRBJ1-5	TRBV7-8	CASSPDGYSNQPQHF
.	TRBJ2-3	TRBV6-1	CASSEDSYRTDTQYF